This is a list of T cell receptor beta chains from one sample in a study of T-cell reconstitution after alpha-beta-depleted transplantation in children. TCRdb independently ran MiXCR on the PCR reads; one entry per CDR3 protein. The sample yields 750,000 to 950,000 distinct CDR3 sequences, under 20% seen once. The material was PBMCs, mostly from graft donor cells, obtained 360 days after TCRalphabeta/CD19-depleted stem cell transplant. These receptors all stem from a male patient younger than 18 who had a stem cell transplant for acute lymphoblastic leukemia, so the T cells may come from the graft donor. The CDR3 runs from the conserved cysteine through the conserved F or W. Each record gives: D gene, clone size, V gene, J gene, CDR3 DNA, CDR3 protein. A D gene is named only where the DNA matches it firmly. Size is omitted from some rows. Given values are once, few, many or a class for expanded clones.

d_call: -; clone_size: many; v_call: TRBV5-1; j_call: TRBJ1-1; cdr3_nt: TGCGCCAGCAGCTTGGCTGTGAACACTGAAGCTTTCTTT; cdr3_aa: CASSLAVNTEAFF
d_call: TRBD2; clone_size: many; v_call: TRBV9; j_call: TRBJ2-1; cdr3_nt: TGTGCCAGCAGCCCGCGCACTAGCGGGAGGGGGTGGGGCAATGAGCAGTTCTTC; cdr3_aa: CASSPRTSGRGWGNEQFF
d_call: -; clone_size: -; v_call: TRBV21-1; j_call: TRBJ2-5; cdr3_nt: TGTGCCAGCCCCATTAGGACGGAGGATGGGACCCAGTACTTC; cdr3_aa: CASPIRTEDGTQYF
d_call: TRBD2; clone_size: few; v_call: TRBV5-1; j_call: TRBJ2-5; cdr3_nt: TGCGCCAGCAGCTTTCAAAGTGGGGAGGGAGAGACCCAGTACTTC; cdr3_aa: CASSFQSGEGETQYF
d_call: -; clone_size: few; v_call: TRBV7-9; j_call: TRBJ2-2; cdr3_nt: TGTGCCAGCAGCCTCCACAGTGCCGGGGAGCTGTTTTTT; cdr3_aa: CASSLHSAGELFF
d_call: TRBD1; clone_size: -; v_call: TRBV20-1; j_call: TRBJ2-5; cdr3_nt: TGCAGTGCTAGAAAGTGGACAGGGGGTGAGACCCAGTACTTC; cdr3_aa: CSARKWTGGETQYF
d_call: -; clone_size: -; v_call: TRBV20-1; j_call: TRBJ2-7; cdr3_nt: TGCAGTGCCCGGCAAGAGAGCTCCTACGAGCAGTACTTC; cdr3_aa: CSARQESSYEQYF
d_call: -; clone_size: few; v_call: TRBV12-3/TRBV12-4; j_call: TRBJ2-2; cdr3_nt: TGTGCCAGCAGTTTAGCGTGGAGGGTAAACACCGGGGAGCTGTTTTTT; cdr3_aa: CASSLAWRVNTGELFF
d_call: TRBD1; clone_size: few; v_call: TRBV12-3/TRBV12-4; j_call: TRBJ2-1; cdr3_nt: TGTGCCAGCAGTCCCGCGGGACAGGTTCGCTACAATGAGCAGTTCTTC; cdr3_aa: CASSPAGQVRYNEQFF
d_call: TRBD2; clone_size: once; v_call: TRBV5-1; j_call: TRBJ2-1; cdr3_nt: TGCGCCAGCAGCTCGGGACTAGCGCCCCAGCAGTTCTTC; cdr3_aa: CASSSGLAPQQFF
d_call: -; clone_size: -; v_call: TRBV27; j_call: TRBJ1-4; cdr3_nt: TGTGCCAGCAATGTGACGGGGAACCATGAAAAACTGTTTTTT; cdr3_aa: CASNVTGNHEKLFF
d_call: -; clone_size: few; v_call: TRBV27; j_call: TRBJ2-7; cdr3_nt: TGTGCCAGCTCCCGCAGTGGGTATAGCTACGAGCAGTACTTC; cdr3_aa: CASSRSGYSYEQYF